This T cell receptor (beta chain) appears in the sequencing data of a study of identical twins. Trimming cost V 1 base and J 5 bases; bases outside gene matches: 6. This CDR3 has 16 residues. Germline assignment: CDR1 SGHTA and CDR2 FQGNSA. Remarks on this clonotype: A read error may be the cause here, since a much bigger clone is one base away.

MiXCR, applied by TCRdb to the 5' RACE reads, yields one record per CDR3 protein. Of roughly 570,000 distinct CDR3 sequences listed, roughly 9.5% are singletons. This sample was also put to use in a study of yellow fever vaccine responses in identical twins.

The chain has TRBV7-2 and TRBJ2-5; TRBD2 agrees at 11 bases. This TCR derives from a woman between 18 and 29 years old in good health. The sequenced sample was PBMCs. The CDR3 nucleotides are TGTGCCAGCAGCTTAGGACTAGCGGGGATTCCGGAGACCCAGTACTTC. Translated: CASSLGLAGIPETQYF.